This entry lists 10 T cell receptor beta chains sequenced from one sample in a study of Ad26.COV2.S vaccination and SARS-CoV-2 variants. Treatment here: roughly 19 received Ad26.COV2.S at low or high dose, single or two shots; 5 received placebo; per-sample allocation not given. Samples analyzed were those drawn on day 63 after the first vaccine or placebo injection. This table comes from immunoSEQ multiplex PCR, and its TCRdb copy is limited to in-frame clones, with some not included. The table includes 300,000 to 400,000 clones, 80% to 90% detected once. This specimen was peripheral blood, taken in a trial of Ad26.COV2.S vaccine versus placebo. Every receptor here comes from a person aged 18-60 years who received the Ad26.COV2.S COVID-19 vaccine or a placebo.

The CDR3 bases are TGTGCCAGCAGCCGACCTATCTCTGGAAACACCATATATTTT. Its translation is CASSRPISGNTIYF. The genes are TRBV7-9 and TRBJ1-3, with D uncertain. The V gene's germline CDR1 is SEHNR and CDR2 FQNEAQ (reference sequence). The V gene lost 5 bases and the J gene lost 0 bases, with 8 bases spanning the gap. This CDR3 has 14 residues.

The genes are TRBV10-3 and TRBJ1-1; TRBD1 is a possible D gene (6 bases). Germline values: CDR1 ENHRY, CDR2 SYGVKD. V was shortened by 6 bases and J by 5 bases, with 13 bases between the two germline ends. There are 13 residues in the CDR3. The DNA for the CDR3 is TGTGCCATCAGGCAACAGGGTGGAACTGAAGCTTTCTTT. Protein sequence: CAIRQQGGTEAFF.

This chain joins TRBV6-5 and TRBJ1-3; tentatively, D is TRBD1 (5 bases). The V gene lost 6 bases and the J gene lost 2 bases, with 14 bases spanning the gap. CDR1 is MNHEY, CDR2 SVGAGI, per germline. The CDR3 sequence is 15 residues long. The CDR3 spells CASRSPQGAGNTIYF. CDR3 in DNA: TGTGCCAGCAGGTCTCCTCAGGGAGCTGGAAACACCATATATTTT.

For this clone: Additional DNA sequences in this sample encode the identical CDR3. The chain links TRBV29-1 to TRBJ1-1, with no clear D. V was pared by 7 bases and J by 2 bases, with 11 bases between. Germline values: CDR1 SQVTM, CDR2 ANQGSEA. The CDR3 runs to 12 residues. This chain's CDR3 is CSARTGNTEAFF. In DNA, the CDR3 is TGCAGCGCTAGGACGGGAAACACTGAAGCTTTCTTT.

J is TRBJ2-1 and V is TRBV19; a weak D match, TRBD2 (6 bases). Germline CDR1 LNHDA, CDR2 SQIVND (reference sequence). The CDR3 totals 18 residues. The V end lost 5 bases, the J end lost 0 bases, and 20 bases lay between the germline ends. CDR3 bases: TGTGCCAGTAGTCCCACAAAAGGTCTAGCGACCTCCTACAATGAGCAGTTCTTC. This translates into CASSPTKGLATSYNEQFF.

The J gene is TRBJ2-1, the V gene TRBV7-2; 8 bases agree with TRBD1. J lost 4 bases, V lost 3 bases, and 5 bases had no gene match. Germline CDR1 and CDR2: SGHTA and FQGNSA. There are 15 residues in the CDR3. The CDR3 DNA reads as TGTGCCAGCAGCTTTGACAGGGGACCTTACAATGAGCAGTTCTTC. This codes for CASSFDRGPYNEQFF.

The gene calls are TRBV5-1 and TRBJ1-6; D is undetermined. Between the trimmed V and J ends, which lost 2 bases and 8 bases, there was a span of 11 bases. Germline V gene data show CDR1 as SGHRS and CDR2 as YFSETQ. This CDR3 is 14 amino acids long. Here the CDR3 DNA reads TGCGCCAGCAGCTTAACCCGGAGGGATTCACCCCTCCACTTT. It encodes CASSLTRRDSPLHF.

The DNA of the CDR3 is TGCGCCAGCAGCCAGGAATACAGGGGCTCAGGGTATGGCTACACCTTC. Amino acids: CASSQEYRGSGYGYTF. The V and J genes are TRBV4-3 and TRBJ1-2, with 7 bases lining up with TRBD1. The CDR3 totals 16 residues. The germline V gene has CDR1 LGHNA and CDR2 YSLEER. V gave up 3 bases and J gave up 5 bases; unmatched junction bases: 12.

J is TRBJ2-7 and V is TRBV6-2 or TRBV6-3; D uncertain. V was cut by 4 bases and J by 6 bases, with 22 bases left in between. Looked up from germline, CDR1 is MNHEY and CDR2 is SVGEGT. CDR3 size: 16 residues. CDR3 bases: TGTGCCAGCAGTTCCGTCGACATGCCAGGAAAGTCCGAGCAGTACTTC. It translates to CASSSVDMPGKSEQYF.

This rearrangement joins TRBV6-2 or TRBV6-3 to TRBJ2-1; D remains unclear. This CDR3 is 11 amino acids long. Germline V gene lookup returns CDR1 MNHEY and CDR2 SVGEGT. The V and J ends lost 2 bases and 8 bases respectively, with 4 bases between them. For the CDR3, the DNA is TGTGCCAGCAGTTACCGGTATGAGCAGTTCTTC. Encoded protein: CASSYRYEQFF.